Each of the 14 T cell receptor beta chains below was sequenced from the same sample in a study of response to subunit inactivated influenza vaccine. TCRdb reanalysed the RT-PCR reads using MiXCR and keeps one entry per CDR3 protein. There are a few hundred thousand distinct CDR3 sequences in the sample; approximately 10% occur only once, and approximately 10% lies in the top ten. These data are also associated with another study on T cells expressing NK-cell markers. That report adds: 5'RACE template switching with UMIs generated TCR beta cDNA.

Material: PBMCs from blood, obtained on the day of vaccination. These receptors all stem from a man in his fifties or sixties who received an inactivated influenza vaccine.

This clonotype was detected ten times or more. The chain joins TRBV12-3 or TRBV12-4 to TRBJ2-7, with D uncertain. Trimming removed 2 bases at V and 2 bases at J, with 13 bases between. The CDR3 runs 15 residues. The CDR3 here is CASSLSRSGAYEQYF. For the CDR3, the DNA is TGTGCCAGCAGTTTATCCAGGTCTGGAGCCTACGAGCAGTACTTC.

The J gene is TRBJ1-6, the V gene TRBV20-1; D unclear. The CDR3 spans 13 residues. Germline V gene sequence: CDR1 DFQATT, CDR2 SNEGSKA (reference sequence). The V end was cut by 4 bases, the J end by 11 bases, with 15 bases between. As DNA, the CDR3 is TGCAGTGCTACTCTTGGAAGATCCCCACCCCTCCACTTT. Translated: CSATLGRSPPLHF.

This chain uses TRBV12-3 or TRBV12-4 with TRBJ1-6; 7 bases line up with TRBD1. This CDR3 has 15 amino acids. V trimming: 6 bases; J trimming: 7 bases; junction bases outside the gene matches: 9. CDR3 sequence (DNA): TGTGCCAGCAGCTTACAGGGGATGGGCAATTCACCCCTCCACTTT. This translates into CASSLQGMGNSPLHF.

This clonotype was seen a handful of times. The gene calls are TRBV6-1 and TRBJ2-1; no clear D. Looked up from germline, CDR1 is MNHNS and CDR2 is SASEGT. The CDR3 covers 17 residues. The ends were cut back, 6 bases at V and 2 bases at J, with 20 bases in the middle. The CDR3 sequence is CASSANDGAYTYNEQFF. The CDR3 DNA reads TGTGCCAGCAGCGCTAATGATGGAGCGTACACCTACAATGAGCAGTTCTTC.

This clonotype was detected a few times. The CDR3 region is CASSYAHWGGGADTQYF. The DNA for the CDR3 is TGTGCCAGCAGTTACGCCCACTGGGGCGGAGGGGCAGATACGCAGTATTTT. The chain is built from TRBV6-5 and TRBJ2-3; D is possibly TRBD2 (6 bases). V lost 2 bases and J lost 4, with 19 bases in between. The CDR3 covers 17 residues. Germline CDR1 and CDR2: MNHEY and SVGAGI.

V usage is TRBV7-8 and J usage is TRBJ2-7, with D maybe TRBD1 (6 bases). Germline V CDR1 and CDR2: SGHVS, FQNEAQ. Trimming left V 4 bases short and J 1 base short, with 11 bases between. This CDR3 spans 14 amino acids. Here the CDR3 reads CASSSPRGSYEQYF. CDR3 coding DNA: TGTGCCAGCAGCTCTCCGAGGGGGTCCTACGAGCAGTACTTC.

A few counts support this clonotype. One junction end disagrees with the germline gene, perhaps due to a read error. The chain recombines TRBV5-1 with TRBJ2-7, with D unresolved. Germline CDR1 SGHRS, CDR2 YFSETQ. This CDR3 spans 15 amino acids. The CDR3 coding sequence is TGCGCCAGCAGCTTGGACGGGTTAGCCTCCTCCGAGCAGTACTTC. This gives the protein CASSLDGLASSEQYF.

Worth noting for this clonotype: The conserved final phenylalanine or tryptophan is absent from the CDR3, which likely points to a read error. The chain is built from TRBV29-1 and TRBJ2-3, with no clear D. The CDR3 runs to 14 residues. The germline CDR1 and CDR2 sequences are SQVTM and ANQGSEA. Trimming removed 4 bases from V and 6 bases from J, with 17 bases in between. CDR3 amino acids: CSVVSLESMDTQYY. The CDR3 DNA sequence: TGCAGCGTTGTCAGTCTGGAATCGATGGATACGCAGTATTAT.

The chain is built from TRBV6-1 and TRBJ2-7; 9 bases map to TRBD2. V trimming: 6 bases; J trimming: 5 bases; junction bases outside the gene matches: 8. The CDR3 spans 14 residues. The germline V gene has CDR1 MNHNS and CDR2 SASEGT. Here the CDR3 DNA reads TGTGCCAGCAGAGTAGCGGGAGCCGGCAACGAGCAGTACTTC. Translating it yields CASRVAGAGNEQYF.

The J gene is TRBJ2-5, the V gene TRBV5-1; the D call may be TRBD1 or TRBD2 (7 bases each). The CDR3 loop spans 16 amino acids. V was pared by 2 bases and J by 2 bases, with 16 bases between. Germline CDR1 SGHRS, CDR2 YFSETQ. CDR3 amino acids: CASSFQTGTIQETQYF. DNA of the CDR3: TGCGCCAGCAGCTTCCAGACAGGGACTATTCAAGAGACCCAGTACTTC.

The genes are TRBV6-1 and TRBJ2-7; 8 positions agree with TRBD2. The germline V gene has CDR1 MNHNS and CDR2 SASEGT. The V segment lost 6 bases and the J segment 2 bases; nucleotides outside the gene matches: 6. The CDR3 extends over 14 amino acids. The CDR3 sequence is CASSGGGSAYEQYF. The CDR3 DNA reads TGTGCCAGCAGCGGGGGGGGTTCGGCCTACGAGCAGTACTTC.

The sample holds a few counts of this clonotype. The rearrangement links TRBV27 to TRBJ1-4; D not certain. Germline CDR1 is MNHEY and CDR2 is SMNVEV (reference sequence). CDR3 length: 16 amino acids. The V end lost 6 bases, the J end lost 1 base, and 15 bases lay between the germline ends. The CDR3 spells CASRLQPGRTNEKLFF. Written as DNA, the CDR3 is TGTGCCAGCAGACTCCAACCCGGAAGAACTAATGAAAAACTGTTTTTT.

This clonotype has a handful of counts. The chain uses TRBV7-9 and TRBJ2-5; perhaps TRBD2 as D (5 bases). From germline, CDR1 is SEHNR and CDR2 FQNEAQ (reference sequence). This CDR3 contains 16 residues. V was clipped by 5 bases and J by 2 bases, with 18 bases between them. This CDR3 reads CASSPRLAVLQETQYF. The CDR3 DNA is TGTGCCAGCAGCCCCCGGCTAGCAGTGCTTCAAGAGACCCAGTACTTC.

The chain carries TRBV28 and TRBJ2-1, with D possibly being TRBD2 (6 bases). The germline V gene has CDR1 MDHEN and CDR2 SYDVKM. V dropped 7 bases and J dropped 10 bases, with 20 bases sitting between them. The CDR3 extends over 14 amino acids. CDR3 DNA sequence: TGTGCCAGCACCACGGCGGGGTCTACACGGGAGCAGTTCTTC. Translating gives CASTTAGSTREQFF.